This entry describes one TCR beta chain. The data belong to a study of blood T cell repertoires in COVID-19. Produced via immunoSEQ multiplex PCR; TCRdb's table is partial and in-frame only. The repertoire holds roughly 180,000 clones, with more than 65% as singletons. Sequenced material: peripheral blood. The source of this sequence is a woman at least 80 years old with active or convalescent COVID-19.

The CDR3 loop is CASSHSVSGWETQYF. The CDR3 DNA reads as TGCGCCAGCAGCCACTCTGTATCAGGGTGGGAGACCCAGTACTTC. This chain joins TRBV4-1 and TRBJ2-5; D may be TRBD1 (5 bases). Per the germline V gene, CDR1 is MGHRA and CDR2 is YSYEKL. The CDR3 runs 15 residues. V shed 3 bases and J shed 5 bases, with 16 bases lying between them.